This is a list of T cell receptor beta chains from one sample in a study of pediatric ulcerative colitis. Repertoires were generated with immunoSEQ multiplex PCR, while TCRdb's copy carries only in-frame clones and drops some. The table lists 50,000 to 65,000 clones, approximately 87% of them singletons, with roughly 3.8% in the top ten. Sequencing used blood. The receptors come from a boy younger than 18 with severe ulcerative colitis. Each CDR3 is given with its conserved first and last residue. A D gene is named only where the DNA matches it firmly. Clone size appears in some rows only: once, few, many, or a class for an expanded clone.

>.|TRBJ2-1|.|TRBV20-1
TGCAGTGCTAGGTCGGGAAGTGCGTTCTTC
CSARSGSAFF
>TRBD1|TRBJ1-2|.|TRBV6-1
TGTGCCAGCAGTGCCCCAGACAGGGGTAACTATGGCTACACCTTC
CASSAPDRGNYGYTF
>.|TRBJ2-1|once|TRBV7-8
TGTGCCAGCAGCTTAGCTGGTGAGCAGTTCTTC
CASSLAGEQFF
>.|TRBJ1-1|.|TRBV6-1
TGTGCCAGCAGTGATTTCGGGTTTGGGAACACTGAAGCTTTCTTT
CASSDFGFGNTEAFF
>TRBD1|TRBJ2-7|.|TRBV5-8
TGTGCCAGCAGCTTGGACCGGACAGGGTTCTACGAGCAGTACTTC
CASSLDRTGFYEQYF
>TRBD1|TRBJ2-5|.|TRBV9
TGTGCCAGCAGCGTAGAAGGACAGGGCGGCGAGACCCAGTACTTC
CASSVEGQGGETQYF
>.|TRBJ1-2|.|TRBV19
TGTGCCAGTCTAAGTTCCGGATTTTATGGCTACACCTTC
CASLSSGFYGYTF
>.|TRBJ1-1|.|TRBV6-5
TGTGCCAGCAGTTACTCCAAGGGCTCAAACACTGAAGCTTTCTTT
CASSYSKGSNTEAFF
>.|TRBJ2-7|once|TRBV5-1
TGCGCCAGCAGCTTGGCTTCAGGGGCCTACGAGCAGTACTTC
CASSLASGAYEQYF
>TRBD2|TRBJ2-1|.|TRBV6-4
TGTGCCAGCAGTGACGAACTAGCGGGACTACCTGAGCAGTTCTTC
CASSDELAGLPEQFF
>TRBD2|TRBJ2-1|.|TRBV29-1
TGCAGCGTCGAAGCGGGAACAACTTCGAATGAGCAGTTCTTC
CSVEAGTTSNEQFF
>.|TRBJ2-2|.|TRBV7-9
TGTGCCAGCAGCTCAGAAGGACGCACCGGGGAGCTGTTTTTT
CASSSEGRTGELFF
>TRBD1|TRBJ1-5|few|TRBV19
TGTGCCAGTAGTATGGGCACAGGGGGTAATCAGCCCCAGCATTTT
CASSMGTGGNQPQHF
>.|TRBJ1-2|.|TRBV7-2
TGTGCCAGCAGCTTGAGCCCTGTTCTGAAATTTAGCTATGGCTACACCTTC
CASSLSPVLKFSYGYTF
>TRBD2|TRBJ2-1|.|TRBV30
TGTGCCTGGAGTGGACTAGCGGGGGGTGCGGGAGAGCAGTTCTTC
CAWSGLAGGAGEQFF
>.|TRBJ1-4|.|TRBV6-5
TGTGCCAGCAGTCCGACAGGCTTTAATGAAAAACTGTTTTTT
CASSPTGFNEKLFF
>.|TRBJ1-2|.|TRBV6-6
TGTGCCAGCAACCCACGGGGAGGCTATGGCTACACCTTC
CASNPRGGYGYTF
>.|TRBJ2-1|.|TRBV30
TGTGCCTGGAGTGTTCGCCTTACCAATGAGCAGTTCTTC
CAWSVRLTNEQFF
>.|TRBJ1-1|few|TRBV7-9
TGTGCCAGCAGCTTAGTAGGGGCGGAGACTGAAGCTTTCTTT
CASSLVGAETEAFF
>.|TRBJ2-7|.|TRBV11-3
TGTGCCAGCAGCTCCCGGGGAAGCTCCTACGAGCAGTACTTC
CASSSRGSSYEQYF
>.|TRBJ2-7|.|TRBV4-2
TGTGCCAGCAGCCAAGACGAAGCGGATTCCTCCTACGAGCAGTACTTC
CASSQDEADSSYEQYF
>.|TRBJ1-4|.|TRBV19
TGTGCCAGTAGTATCGAAGCAACTAATGAAAAACTGTTTTTT
CASSIEATNEKLFF
>.|TRBJ1-1|once|TRBV10-2
TGCGCCAGCAGTGAGACACTTACTATGAACACTGAAGCTTTCTTT
CASSETLTMNTEAFF
>.|TRBJ2-7|.|TRBV10-3
TGTGCCATCAGTGTAGGCGCTTCGGGCGGTTCGGAGCAGTACTTC
CAISVGASGGSEQYF
>.|TRBJ2-7|.|TRBV7-9
TGTGCCAGCAGCTTACAGAGCAGCGGAGGCTACGAGCAGTACTTC
CASSLQSSGGYEQYF
>TRBD1|TRBJ2-2|.|TRBV6-5
TGTGCCAGCAGGACAGGGGACACCGGGGAGCTGTTTTTT
CASRTGDTGELFF
>TRBD1|TRBJ1-1|.|TRBV9
TGTGCCAGCAGCGGACAGGGGGCGCATACTGAAGCTTTCTTT
CASSGQGAHTEAFF
>.|TRBJ2-7|.|TRBV13
TGTGCCAGCAGCTTAAGAGGGGACGAGCAGTACTTC
CASSLRGDEQYF
>TRBD2|TRBJ2-5|.|TRBV19
TGTGCCAGTAGAACCGGACTAGCGGGAGAAGAGACCCAGTACTTC
CASRTGLAGEETQYF
>TRBD2|TRBJ2-1|once|TRBV6-5
TGTGCGACGACAGCGGGAGGGGGCAATGAGCAGTTCTTC
CATTAGGGNEQFF
>TRBD2|TRBJ2-7|.|TRBV19
TGTGCCAGTAGTATACTCCGCGGGGGAACCTACGAGCAGTACTTC
CASSILRGGTYEQYF
>.|TRBJ2-1|.|TRBV5-3
TGTGCCAGACGGATTGATGTTTCCTACAATGAGCAGTTCTTC
CARRIDVSYNEQFF
>.|TRBJ2-7|.|TRBV27
TGTGCCAGCAGTTTTCAGGGGTCCTACGAGCAGTACTTC
CASSFQGSYEQYF
>.|TRBJ2-7|.|TRBV6-1
TGTGCCAGCAGTGAAGTAGGGGACACCTCCTACGAGCAGTACTTC
CASSEVGDTSYEQYF
>TRBD2|TRBJ2-7|once|TRBV10-1
TGCGCCAGCAGGGCGATTCCGGGACTAGCGGGAGACGAGCAGTACTTC
CASRAIPGLAGDEQYF
>TRBD1|TRBJ1-2|.|TRBV6-5
TGTGCCAGCAGTTACTTGGGACAGGGTATCTATGGCTACACCTTC
CASSYLGQGIYGYTF